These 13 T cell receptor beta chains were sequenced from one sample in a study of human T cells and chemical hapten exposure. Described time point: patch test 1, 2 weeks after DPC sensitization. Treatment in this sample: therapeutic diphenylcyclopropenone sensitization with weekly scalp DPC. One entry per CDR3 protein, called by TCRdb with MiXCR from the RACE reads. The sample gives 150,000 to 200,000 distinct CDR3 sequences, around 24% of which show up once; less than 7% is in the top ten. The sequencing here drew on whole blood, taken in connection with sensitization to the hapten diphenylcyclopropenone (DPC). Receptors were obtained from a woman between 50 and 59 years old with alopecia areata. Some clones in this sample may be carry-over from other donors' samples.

This chain's CDR3 is CASRMGLAGAYEQYF. Here the CDR3 DNA reads TGTGCCAGCAGAATGGGACTAGCGGGGGCCTACGAGCAGTACTTC. This chain links TRBV7-2 with TRBJ2-7; 14 positions agree with TRBD2. The CDR3 loop spans 15 amino acids. The germline V gene has CDR1 SGHTA and CDR2 FQGNSA. The V and J ends lost 6 bases and 2 bases, in that order; junction bases with no gene match: 3.

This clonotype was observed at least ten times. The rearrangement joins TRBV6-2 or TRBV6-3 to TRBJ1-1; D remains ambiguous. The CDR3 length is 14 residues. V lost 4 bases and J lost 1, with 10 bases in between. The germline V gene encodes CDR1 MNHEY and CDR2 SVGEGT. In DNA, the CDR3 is TGTGCCAGCAGTTCTACCGAGGGGAACACTGAAGCTTTCTTT. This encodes CASSSTEGNTEAFF.

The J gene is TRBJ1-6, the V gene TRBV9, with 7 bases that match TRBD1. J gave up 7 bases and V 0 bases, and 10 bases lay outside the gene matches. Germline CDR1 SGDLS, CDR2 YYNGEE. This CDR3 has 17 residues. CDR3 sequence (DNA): TGTGCCAGCAGCGTAGGGGTGGCAGGGGACAGCAATTCACCCCTCCACTTT. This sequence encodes CASSVGVAGDSNSPLHF.

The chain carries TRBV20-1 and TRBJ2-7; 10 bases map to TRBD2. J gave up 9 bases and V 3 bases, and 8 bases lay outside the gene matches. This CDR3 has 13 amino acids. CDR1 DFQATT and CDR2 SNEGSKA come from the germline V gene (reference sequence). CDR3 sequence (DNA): TGCAGTGCTAGCCTAGCGGGAGAGAGGGGGCAGTACTTC. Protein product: CSASLAGERGQYF.

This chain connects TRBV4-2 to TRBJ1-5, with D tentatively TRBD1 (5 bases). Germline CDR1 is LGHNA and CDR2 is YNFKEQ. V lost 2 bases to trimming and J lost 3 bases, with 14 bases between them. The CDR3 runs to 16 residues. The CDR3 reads CASSQPRGIDNQPQHF. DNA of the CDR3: TGTGCCAGCAGCCAACCTAGGGGTATCGACAATCAGCCCCAGCATTTT.

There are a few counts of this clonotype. The CDR3 region has the DNA TGCAGCGTTGAATCAGCTACTAACTATGGCTACACCTTC. This translates into CSVESATNYGYTF. The chain combines TRBV29-1 with TRBJ1-2; D is unclear. The CDR3 contains 13 residues. The V end was cut by 2 bases, the J end by 0 bases, with 7 bases between. The germline CDR1 and CDR2 sequences are SQVTM and ANQGSEA.

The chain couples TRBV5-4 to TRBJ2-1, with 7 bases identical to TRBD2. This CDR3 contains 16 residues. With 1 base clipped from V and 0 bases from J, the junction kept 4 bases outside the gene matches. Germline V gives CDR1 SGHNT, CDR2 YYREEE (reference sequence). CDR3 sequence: CASSLNSGPSYNEQFF. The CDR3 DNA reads TGTGCCAGCAGCTTGAATAGCGGGCCCTCCTACAATGAGCAGTTCTTC.

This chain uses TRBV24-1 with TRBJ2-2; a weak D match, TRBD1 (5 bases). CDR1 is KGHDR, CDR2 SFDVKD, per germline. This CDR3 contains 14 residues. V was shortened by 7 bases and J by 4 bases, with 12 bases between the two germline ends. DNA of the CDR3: TGTGCCACCAGCTTACTGACAGCCACCGGGGAGCTGTTTTTT. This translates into CATSLLTATGELFF.

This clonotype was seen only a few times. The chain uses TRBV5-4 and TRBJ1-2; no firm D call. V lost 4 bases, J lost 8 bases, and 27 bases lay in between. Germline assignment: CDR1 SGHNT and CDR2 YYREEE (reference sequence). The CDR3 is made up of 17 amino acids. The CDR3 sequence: CASSLWTVMVNGRGYTF. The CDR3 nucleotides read TGTGCCAGCAGCCTTTGGACGGTTATGGTAAATGGGAGAGGCTACACCTTC.

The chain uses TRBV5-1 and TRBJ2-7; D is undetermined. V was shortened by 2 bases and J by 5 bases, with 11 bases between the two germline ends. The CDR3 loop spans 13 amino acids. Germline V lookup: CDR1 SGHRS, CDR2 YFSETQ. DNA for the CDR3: TGCGCCAGCAGCTTAATAGCTAAGGACGAGCAGTACTTC. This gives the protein CASSLIAKDEQYF.

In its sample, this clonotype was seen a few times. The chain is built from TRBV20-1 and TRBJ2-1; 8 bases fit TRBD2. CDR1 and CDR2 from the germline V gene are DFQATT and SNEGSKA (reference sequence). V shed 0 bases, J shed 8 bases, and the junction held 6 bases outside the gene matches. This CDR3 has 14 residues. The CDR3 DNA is TGCAGTGCTAGAGATACGGGAGGGGGTTATGAGCAGTTCTTC. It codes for CSARDTGGGYEQFF.

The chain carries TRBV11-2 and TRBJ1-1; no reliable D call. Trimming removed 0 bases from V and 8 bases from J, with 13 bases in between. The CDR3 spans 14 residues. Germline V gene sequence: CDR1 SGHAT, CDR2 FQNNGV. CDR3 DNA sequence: TGTGCCAGCAGCTTAGATCACGATCTTAGGGAAGCTTTCTTT. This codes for CASSLDHDLREAFF.

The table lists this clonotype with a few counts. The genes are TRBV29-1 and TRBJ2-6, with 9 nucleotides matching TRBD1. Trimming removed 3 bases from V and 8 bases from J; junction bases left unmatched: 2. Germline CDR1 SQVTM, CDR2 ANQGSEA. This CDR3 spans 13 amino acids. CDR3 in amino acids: CSVEGTGSNVLTF. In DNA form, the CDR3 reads TGCAGCGTTGAGGGGACAGGGTCCAACGTCCTGACTTTC. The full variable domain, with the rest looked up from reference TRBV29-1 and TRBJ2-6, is SAVISQKPSRDICQRGTSLTIQCQVDSQVTMMFWYRQQPGQSLTLIATANQGSEATYESGFVIDKFPISRPNLTFSTLTVSNMSPEDSSIYLCSVEGTGSNVLTFGAGSRLTVL.